This record looks at one T cell receptor beta chain sequence and its context. Its antigen target is currently unknown. No base qualities exist here, and no much larger clone lies one base off it. The collaborating institutions used their own protocols to collect whole blood in K2EDTA tubes. For TCRbeta analysis, collaborators shipped samples in one of three forms: frozen whole blood, isolated PBMCs, or DNA extracted from either of those sample types. This sample is drawn from a study of blood T cell repertoires in COVID-19 (dated by TCRdb to 2018 to 2020). With regard to the full study: Samples from collaborators originated in the United States, Italy and Spain and spanned both the acute and convalescent phases of COVID-19. The material from the prospective study consisted of cDNA or gDNA derived from T cells, B-cell-depleted T cells, or PBMCs. HLA class I and class II types, where available, came from metadata supplied by the sample provider rather than from assay-based typing. Deeply sampled blood TCRbeta repertoires from subjects exposed to, actively infected with, or recovered from COVID-19 were included in the dataset. Samples came from the ongoing ImmuneRACE study (first 160 participants) plus 1,254 subjects from 6 global collaborators. The sample metadata nearly always contained a de-identified subject ID, COVID-19 status, age in years and sex. The repertoires were released in a freely available public database intended as a resource for research on the immune response to SARS-CoV-2. General conclusions and limits of the study: How much clinical and demographic metadata was included differed by source and by participant, and the metadata was provided uncurated.

The CDR3 spans 17 residues, from the cysteine through the phenylalanine. Kept here is only the CDR3 DNA, which spans 51 bases and is read in frame from base 1. The germline V and J ends show losses of 0 bases and 0 bases respectively, and no gene match explains 5 bases of the junction. CDR1 and CDR2 are drawn from the germline V gene: SGHRS, YFSETQ. TCRbeta CDR3 regions were amplified from genomic DNA using the immunoSEQ Assay, a bias-controlled multiplex PCR. The authors processed their data as follows. The number of nucleated cells in each sample was estimated from the amplification of reference gene primers within the assay. Sequence reads were collapsed and filtered to measure the absolute abundance of every unique TCRbeta CDR3 rearrangement. Productive Simpson clonality was computed per sample as the square root of Simpson's diversity index over productive rearrangements. The table was pulled from immuneACCESS by TCRdb, which kept in-frame rearrangements only. Such tables lose some clones; where checked, under half of the loss comes from unresolved V genes, and the rest has no known cause. V, J and clone size derive from that table, while D and trimming were established from the DNA sequence. The sample table shows 110,000 to 150,000 clones, and less than 80% are seen once. 3.5% to 4.5% of the sample rests with the top ten.

This clonotype was sampled from a man aged 60 to 75 with acute or convalescent COVID-19. The chain is made from TRBV5-1 and TRBJ2-5, and 10 junctional nucleotides match TRBD2. Sequencing was carried out using peripheral blood. The DNA reads as follows: TGCGCCAGCAGCTTGGCGTTAGCGGGAGGATACCAAGAGACCCAGTACTTC. This yields the protein CASSLALAGGYQETQYF.